This T cell receptor (beta chain) stems from a study of CD8 T cells in ankylosing spondylitis. TCRdb independently ran MiXCR on the 5' RACE reads; one entry per CDR3 protein. The table shows 200,000 to 300,000 distinct CDR3 sequences, with 9.5% to 12% occurring only once. Study-level findings and limits: Seemingly distinctive of ankylosing spondylitis blood was a TCR beta motif formed by eight highly homologous variants.

The junction had 7 bases not matched to a gene; V was cut back by 6 bases and J by 4 bases. The CDR3 extends over 14 amino acids. This clonotype was found many times. Its antigen is as yet unknown. The chain recombines TRBV12-3 or TRBV12-4 with TRBJ2-7, with 9 bases fitting TRBD2. The receptor was isolated from a male donor with ankylosing spondylitis or in good health (not recorded which). The source material was blood, either unsorted or a sorted T cell fraction (not recorded which). The chain's CDR3 is CASRGPLAGYEQYF. The DNA for the CDR3 is TGTGCCAGCAGGGGACCTCTAGCGGGATACGAGCAGTACTTC.